The text below deals with one TCR beta chain. Its antigen is still unknown. Unrecorded immune exposures were likely, despite nominal health at sampling. The PCR made use of 60 Vbeta and 13 Jbeta primers. Libraries were prepared by immunoSEQ multiplex PCR; TCRdb keeps only in-frame clonotypes and omits some of them. The sample has 150,000 to 200,000 clones, around 80% seen once. The entry originates in a study of cytomegalovirus exposure and HLA in healthy donors. General study points: With later analysis, a missense DCLRE1C variant became linked to TCR beta V- and J-gene trimming. In a later analysis, a genetic analysis reported fewer productive-TCR N-insertions in an Asian-associated ancestry cluster than the cohort average. Overall, some 160 TCR beta chains were annotated as cytomegalovirus-associated.

This sequence was found in a girl aged 5 to 17 in good health and CMV-seropositive. Source material: PBMCs.

The CDR3 is CASSQGGVPYEQYF. CDR3 in DNA: TGCGCCAGCAGCCAAGGGGGAGTCCCCTACGAGCAGTACTTC. The chain couples TRBV4-1 to TRBJ2-7; a weak D match, TRBD2 (5 bases). This CDR3 is built from 14 residues. The V end was cut by 1 base, the J end by 2 bases, with 9 bases between. The germline CDR1 and CDR2 sequences are MGHRA and YSYEKL.